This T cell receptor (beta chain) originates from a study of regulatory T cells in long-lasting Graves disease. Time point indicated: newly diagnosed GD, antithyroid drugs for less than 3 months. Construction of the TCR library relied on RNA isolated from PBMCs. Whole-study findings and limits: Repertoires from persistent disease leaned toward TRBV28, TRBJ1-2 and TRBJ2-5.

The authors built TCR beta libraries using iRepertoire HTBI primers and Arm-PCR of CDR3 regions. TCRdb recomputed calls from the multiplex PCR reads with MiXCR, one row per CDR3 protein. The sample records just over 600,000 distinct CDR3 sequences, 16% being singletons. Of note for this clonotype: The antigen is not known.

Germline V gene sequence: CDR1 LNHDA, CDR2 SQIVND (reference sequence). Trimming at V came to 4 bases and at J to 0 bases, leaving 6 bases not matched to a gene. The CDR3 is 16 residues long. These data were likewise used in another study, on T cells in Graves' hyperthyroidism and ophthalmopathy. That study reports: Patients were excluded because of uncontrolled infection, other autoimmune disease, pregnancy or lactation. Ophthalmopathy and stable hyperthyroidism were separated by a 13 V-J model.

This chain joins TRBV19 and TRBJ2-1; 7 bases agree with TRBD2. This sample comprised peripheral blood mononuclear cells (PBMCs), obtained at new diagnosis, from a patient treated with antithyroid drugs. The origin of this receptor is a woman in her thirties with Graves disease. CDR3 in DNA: TGTGCCAGTAGTACTCTAGCGGCTAGCTCCTACAATGAGCAGTTCTTC. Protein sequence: CASSTLAASSYNEQFF.